The T cell receptor beta chain described here comes from a study of beta chain features in type 1 diabetes. Study-level findings and limits: The study found moderately but significantly shorter TCRB CDR3s in all four CD4+ subsets of Type 1 diabetes patients.

Germline CDR1 SQVTM, CDR2 ANQGSEA. The CDR3 runs 14 residues. V shed 7 bases and J shed 2 bases, with 17 bases lying between them. This clone was observed a few times. Its specificity is not known. Each donor gave one heparinised blood draw averaging about 120 mL. Every isolated RNA sample was fully reverse transcribed, so sequencing captured expressed TCRB transcripts. There were several million reads on average in the naive, central memory and regulatory T cell samples. Data came from immunoSEQ multiplex PCR; TCRdb stores just in-frame clones and leaves some out. In the table there are roughly 150,000 clones, 7.5% to 10% of which are singletons.

The gene calls are TRBV29-1 and TRBJ2-5; D possibly corresponds to TRBD1 (5 bases). This clonotype originated in a man younger than 35 in good health. Input material: central memory CD4+ T cells from blood. CDR3 sequence reads: CSGLDRERQETQYF. In DNA, the CDR3 is TGCAGCGGCCTTGACAGAGAACGACAAGAGACCCAGTACTTC.